The 32 T cell receptor beta chains in this list originate from one sample, sequenced in a study of CD8+ T cells in alopecia areata. Sequencing used cDNA as its template, made by extracting RNA and reverse transcribing it. Some clones are missing from TCRdb's copy, which holds only in-frame ones; the method was immunoSEQ multiplex PCR. The sample gives over 150,000 clones, 63% of which show up once; approximately 1.7% is in the top ten. The starting material was CD4+ T cells sorted from blood, obtained at week 0. The receptor set was obtained from a human donor with alopecia areata.

This sequence joins TRBV7-9 and TRBJ2-1, with 8 nucleotides matching TRBD2. CDR3 length equals 15 residues. Unmatched junction bases numbered 8, after V lost 5 bases and J lost 5 bases. Germline V gene data show CDR1 as SEHNR and CDR2 as FQNEAQ (reference sequence). The CDR3 reads CASSLGTREDNEQFF. The CDR3 DNA reads TGTGCCAGCAGCCTCGGGACTAGAGAAGACAATGAGCAGTTCTTC.

The count of this clone is one. The V and J genes are TRBV4-3 and TRBJ1-2; D gene unclear. CDR1 and CDR2 (germline): LGHNA, YSLEER. The CDR3 has 16 residues. Trimming took 2 bases from V and 7 from J, leaving 20 bases between them. The chain's CDR3 is CASSQSPGGDVSGYTF. In nucleotides, the CDR3 is TGCGCCAGCAGCCAATCGCCCGGCGGGGATGTAAGTGGCTACACCTTC.

This rearrangement joins TRBV27 to TRBJ2-6; TRBD1 might be the D (5 bases). Germline CDR1 and CDR2: MNHEY and SMNVEV (reference sequence). The CDR3 totals 18 residues. V gave up 1 base and J gave up 1 base, with 14 bases separating them. This CDR3 reads CASSLWARVESGANVLTF. The CDR3 DNA reads TGTGCCAGCAGTTTATGGGCCAGGGTGGAGTCTGGGGCCAACGTCCTGACTTTC.

V usage is TRBV6-6 and J usage is TRBJ2-3, with 8 positions matching TRBD1. J was trimmed by 4 bases and V by 5 bases; bases with no gene match: 8. This CDR3 contains 15 residues. Germline CDR1 and CDR2: MNHNY and SVGAGI (reference sequence). The CDR3 spells CASSPPGGSADTQYF. As DNA, the CDR3 is TGTGCCAGCAGTCCCCCAGGGGGCAGCGCAGATACGCAGTATTTT.

The chain recombines TRBV29-1 with TRBJ1-1; a possible D gene is TRBD1 (6 bases). CDR3 length: 15 amino acids. The ends were cut back, 7 bases at V and 0 bases at J, with 18 bases in the middle. The germline CDR1 and CDR2 sequences are SQVTM and ANQGSEA. CDR3 nucleotide sequence: TGCAGCGGGGCGGGTGGCAGGGGAATGAACACTGAAGCTTTCTTT. Protein sequence: CSGAGGRGMNTEAFF.

This sequence joins TRBV7-3 and TRBJ1-1; D is undetermined. The germline V and J ends were trimmed by 3 bases and 3 bases, with 8 bases remaining between them. In germline, CDR1 is SGHTA, CDR2 FQGTGA. The length of the CDR3 is 13 residues. In DNA, the CDR3 is TGTGCCAGCAGCTTTGGGGTGGACACTGAAGCTTTCTTT. It is translated as CASSFGVDTEAFF.

V gene TRBV2 combines with J gene TRBJ2-3; D may be TRBD1 (5 bases). V was trimmed by 8 bases and J by 6 bases, leaving 18 bases between them. Germline V gene lookup returns CDR1 SNHLY and CDR2 FYNNEI. The CDR3 length is 14 residues. This CDR3 is CASESRAPGDTQYF. In DNA, the CDR3 is TGTGCCAGCGAATCCAGGGCCCCCGGGGATACGCAGTATTTT. The full variable domain, rest sourced from reference TRBV2 and TRBJ2-3, is EPEVTQTPSHQVTQMGQEVILRCVPISNHLYFYWYRQILGQKVEFLVSFYNNEISEKSEIFDDQFSVERPDGSNFTLKIRSTKLEDSAMYFCASESRAPGDTQYFGPGTRLTVL.

This chain links TRBV7-9 with TRBJ2-2; D ambiguous. CDR3 length: 13 amino acids. Per germline, CDR1 SEHNR and CDR2 FQNEAQ (reference sequence). With 0 bases removed from V and 6 bases from J, the gap between germline ends came to 5 bases. CDR3 protein: CASSLAMAGELFF. CDR3 bases: TGTGCCAGCAGCTTAGCGATGGCCGGGGAGCTGTTTTTT.

The chain employs TRBV9 and TRBJ2-1, with 8 bases fitting TRBD2. The germline CDR1 and CDR2 sequences are SGDLS and YYNGEE. This CDR3 comprises 15 residues. Germline trimming cut 0 bases from V and 4 bases from J; bases unmatched to any gene: 3. CDR3 nucleotide sequence: TGTGCCAGCAGCGTAGGTGGCGGGGGGTACAATGAGCAGTTCTTC. Protein product: CASSVGGGGYNEQFF.

This sequence joins TRBV29-1 and TRBJ2-5; 8 bases match TRBD1. The CDR3 runs to 12 residues. Germline CDR1 is SQVTM and CDR2 is ANQGSEA. The trim removed 6 bases at V and 5 bases at J, leaving 5 bases unmatched. This CDR3 is CSVQTGEETQYF. The CDR3 region has the DNA TGCAGCGTACAGACAGGGGAGGAGACCCAGTACTTC.

The chain joins TRBV5-5 to TRBJ1-6; D is undetermined. In germline, CDR1 is SGHKS, CDR2 YYEKEE (reference sequence). V was trimmed by 4 bases and J by 7 bases, leaving 18 bases between them. The CDR3 extends over 16 amino acids. CDR3 DNA sequence: TGTGCCAGCAGCACCGTGGGTAGATCGGGGAATTCACCCCTCCACTTT. Protein sequence: CASSTVGRSGNSPLHF.

The genes are TRBV7-3 and TRBJ2-1; the D gene is possibly TRBD1 (5 bases). V was trimmed by 4 bases and J by 8 bases, leaving 12 bases between them. Per germline, CDR1 SGHTA and CDR2 FQGTGA. This CDR3 comprises 13 residues. Here the CDR3 DNA reads TGTGCCAGCAGCTCTGGGGCCGGCGATGAGCAGTTCTTC. Translation: CASSSGAGDEQFF.

This chain connects TRBV28 to TRBJ2-6; D uncertain. The CDR3 length is 13 residues. V lost 5 bases to trimming and J lost 2 bases, with 4 bases between them. The germline V gene encodes CDR1 MDHEN and CDR2 SYDVKM. In DNA, the CDR3 is TGTGCCAGCAGTCTCCCTGGGGCCAACGTCCTGACTTTC. Translated, it gives CASSLPGANVLTF.

The chain combines TRBV29-1 with TRBJ1-1; no clear D. Trimming pared 4 bases from V and 0 bases from J, leaving 9 bases between. Germline V gene data show CDR1 as SQVTM and CDR2 as ANQGSEA. CDR3 size: 13 residues. The CDR3 region is CSVVHKLNTEAFF. Here the CDR3 DNA reads TGCAGCGTTGTTCATAAGTTGAACACTGAAGCTTTCTTT. Filled out from reference TRBV29-1 and TRBJ1-1, the complete variable domain reads SAVISQKPSRDICQRGTSLTIQCQVDSQVTMMFWYRQQPGQSLTLIATANQGSEATYESGFVIDKFPISRPNLTFSTLTVSNMSPEDSSIYLCSVVHKLNTEAFFGQGTRLTVV.

As DNA, the CDR3 is TGTGCCAGCAGTGGGTTGACAGTTGGCACAGATACGCAGTATTTT. Encoded protein: CASSGLTVGTDTQYF. The chain employs TRBV6-1 and TRBJ2-3; D may be TRBD1 (5 bases). Trimming left V 4 bases short and J 1 base short, with 12 bases between. The CDR3 spans 15 residues. Germline loops: CDR1 MNHNS, CDR2 SASEGT.

This chain uses TRBV7-2 with TRBJ1-2; maybe TRBD1 (6 bases). V was cut by 5 bases and J by 3 bases, with 13 bases left in between. The CDR3 is 14 residues long. Germline V gene lookup returns CDR1 SGHTA and CDR2 FQGNSA. CDR3 sequence reads: CASSSNRVDYGYTF. The CDR3 DNA is TGTGCCAGCAGCAGCAACAGGGTTGACTATGGCTACACCTTC.

The CDR3, as DNA: TGTGCCAGCAGCGCTCTCACCGTGCTCGGGGAGCTGTTTTTT. It encodes CASSALTVLGELFF. The gene calls are TRBV5-6 and TRBJ2-2; D remains unclear. Trimming removed 4 bases at V and 7 bases at J, with 14 bases between. This CDR3 has 14 residues. Germline loops: CDR1 SGHDT, CDR2 YYEEEE. Full variable domain (missing parts from reference TRBV5-6 and TRBJ2-2): DAGVTQSPTHLIKTRGQQVTLRCSPKSGHDTVSWYQQALGQGPQFIFQYYEEEERQRGNFPDRFSGHQFPNYSSELNVNALLLGDSALYLCASSALTVLGELFFGEGSRLTVL.

This clone was observed a few times. This sample includes further DNA sequences coding for the same CDR3. The V gene is TRBV5-1, the J gene TRBJ1-1, with D hard to call. Germline V gene lookup returns CDR1 SGHRS and CDR2 YFSETQ. V gave up 0 bases and J gave up 1 base, with 4 bases separating them. The CDR3 has 13 amino acids. CDR3: CASSLDRNTEAFF. CDR3 bases: TGCGCCAGCAGCTTGGACAGGAACACTGAAGCTTTCTTT. Filled out from reference TRBV5-1 and TRBJ1-1, the complete variable domain reads KAGVTQTPRYLIKTRGQQVTLSCSPISGHRSVSWYQQTPGQGLQFLFEYFSETQRNKGNFPGRFSGRQFSNSRSEMNVSTLELGDSALYLCASSLDRNTEAFFGQGTRLTVV.

The chain recombines TRBV9 with TRBJ1-6, with D unresolved. The CDR3 totals 14 residues. V was shortened by 3 bases and J by 8 bases, with 12 bases between the two germline ends. Germline values: CDR1 SGDLS, CDR2 YYNGEE. CDR3 residues: CASSAKVIDSPLHF. CDR3 DNA sequence: TGTGCCAGCAGCGCAAAGGTCATCGATTCACCCCTCCACTTT.

This clone was detected only a few times. The same CDR3 can be traced to other DNA sequences in this sample. The rearrangement uses TRBV29-1 and TRBJ1-1; D is unclear. This CDR3 spans 13 amino acids. Trimming took off 2 bases at V and 0 bases at J, with 7 bases between the two ends. Germline V gene lookup returns CDR1 SQVTM and CDR2 ANQGSEA. The DNA of the CDR3 is TGCAGCGTTGAAAGCAGGTTGAACACTGAAGCTTTCTTT. It translates to CSVESRLNTEAFF. The complete variable domain, with remaining parts taken from reference TRBV29-1 and TRBJ1-1, reads SAVISQKPSRDICQRGTSLTIQCQVDSQVTMMFWYRQQPGQSLTLIATANQGSEATYESGFVIDKFPISRPNLTFSTLTVSNMSPEDSSIYLCSVESRLNTEAFFGQGTRLTVV.

The J gene is TRBJ1-3, the V gene TRBV15; maybe TRBD1 (6 bases). V lost 1 base and J 4 bases, leaving 11 bases between the germline ends. From germline, CDR1 is LNHNV and CDR2 YYDKDF (reference sequence). The CDR3 length is 15 residues. The CDR3 reads CATSRGGQQGNTIYF. Written as DNA, the CDR3 is TGTGCCACCAGCAGAGGGGGACAACAAGGAAACACCATATATTTT.

The V call is TRBV27, the J call TRBJ2-1; D not certain. Germline values: CDR1 MNHEY, CDR2 SMNVEV (reference sequence). This CDR3 contains 11 residues. Deletions cut 5 bases from V and 6 bases from J, with 5 bases between. The CDR3 region has the DNA TGTGCCAGCAGTGCACTCAATGAGCAGTTCTTC. Its protein is CASSALNEQFF.

The chain links TRBV5-1 to TRBJ2-5; 8 bases align to TRBD1. CDR1 and CDR2 from the germline V gene are SGHRS and YFSETQ. Germline trimming cut 4 bases from V and 1 base from J; bases unmatched to any gene: 3. The CDR3 length is 14 residues. DNA of the CDR3: TGCGCCAGCAGCAGGGACAGGACCCAAGAGACCCAGTACTTC. Its protein product is CASSRDRTQETQYF.

This chain uses TRBV2 with TRBJ1-4; D gene unclear. There are 15 residues in the CDR3. Germline lookup yields CDR1 SNHLY and CDR2 FYNNEI. V was cut by 4 bases and J by 3 bases, with 12 bases left in between. The CDR3 sequence is CASSGTSGANEKLFF. Here the CDR3 DNA reads TGTGCCAGCAGTGGAACTAGCGGAGCTAATGAAAAACTGTTTTTT.

The table lists this clone with a count of one. This chain connects TRBV18 to TRBJ2-7; 7 nucleotides match TRBD1. This CDR3 is built from 14 residues. The germline V gene has CDR1 KGHSH and CDR2 LQKENI. The ends lost 1 base at V and 3 bases at J; junction bases unmatched: 3. CDR3 nucleotide sequence: TGTGCCAGCTCACCACAGGGGGCAAACTACGAGCAGTACTTC. Amino acid sequence: CASSPQGANYEQYF.

The J gene is TRBJ2-6, the V gene TRBV15; D not certain. The CDR3 covers 15 residues. Trimming removed 4 bases from V and 0 bases from J, with 7 bases in between. The V gene's germline CDR1 is LNHNV and CDR2 YYDKDF (reference sequence). This CDR3 reads CATSTRHSGANVLTF. The DNA for the CDR3 is TGTGCCACCAGCACCCGACACTCTGGGGCCAACGTCCTGACTTTC.

This clone turned up a few times. The V and J genes are TRBV14 and TRBJ1-5, with 10 bases matching TRBD1. This CDR3 has 20 amino acids. With V trimmed by 1 base and J by 0 bases, 12 bases remained unmatched. Germline V gives CDR1 SGHDN, CDR2 FVKESK. CDR3 sequence (DNA): TGTGCCAGCAGCCAAGTACGTGACAGGGGGCTAGGCTATAGCAATCAGCCCCAGCATTTT. It is translated as CASSQVRDRGLGYSNQPQHF.

The V and J genes are TRBV27 and TRBJ1-1, with no clear D. There are 15 residues in the CDR3. Germline V gives CDR1 MNHEY, CDR2 SMNVEV (reference sequence). Trimming took 5 bases from V and 7 from J, leaving 20 bases between them. The CDR3: CASSPWEAPPHEAFF. In nucleotides, the CDR3 is TGTGCCAGCAGTCCCTGGGAAGCTCCGCCGCATGAAGCTTTCTTT.

The chain couples TRBV6-1 to TRBJ1-2; a possible D gene is TRBD1 (5 bases). The germline V gene has CDR1 MNHNS and CDR2 SASEGT. This CDR3 has 13 residues. V dropped 3 bases and J dropped 8 bases, with 13 bases sitting between them. Here the CDR3 reads CASSEGGVRGYTF. The CDR3 DNA sequence: TGTGCCAGCAGTGAGGGGGGAGTCCGCGGCTACACCTTC.

The chain is built from TRBV9 and TRBJ1-2; TRBD1 matches at 10 bases. The germline gives CDR1 SGDLS, CDR2 YYNGEE. CDR3 size: 16 residues. The V gene end was trimmed by 3 bases and the J gene end by 2 bases; junction bases not matched to a gene: 7. The CDR3 nucleotides read TGTGCCAGCAGCGGGGACCGGGACAGGGGAAACTATGGCTACACCTTC. This sequence encodes CASSGDRDRGNYGYTF.

The chain carries TRBV4-1 and TRBJ1-2; 7 bases are a match to TRBD1. Per germline, CDR1 MGHRA and CDR2 YSYEKL. The J segment lost 8 bases and the V segment lost 2 bases, leaving 5 bases of the junction unmatched. The CDR3 extends over 13 amino acids. The CDR3, as DNA: TGCGCCAGCAGCCAAACAGGGGCGGGCGGCTACACCTTC. This translates into CASSQTGAGGYTF.

In this sample, this clone turned up a few times. J is TRBJ1-5 and V is TRBV29-1, with D unclear. With 6 bases removed from V and 9 bases from J, the gap between germline ends came to 15 bases. The germline V gene encodes CDR1 SQVTM and CDR2 ANQGSEA. The CDR3 length is 12 residues. The CDR3 DNA reads TGCAGCGTCGGGGAGGGAATGGGGCCCCAGCATTTT. Protein: CSVGEGMGPQHF.